This T cell receptor (beta chain) is from a study of CD8 T cells in Susac syndrome (dated by TCRdb to the late 2010s). Background for the entire study: Of the Susac syndrome patients who were sequenced, roughly 6 had clinically active disease and about eight were in clinical remission. At blood withdrawal, Susac syndrome patients were therapy-naive, treated with corticosteroids (with IVIg additionally given to some), or treated with IVIg alone. The study used repertoire sequencing to test whether antigen drove CD8+ T cell activation and differentiation in Susac syndrome. Paper-wide results and their limitations: The CD4+ T cell repertoire of patients with Susac syndrome showed no detectable clonal expansion. The number of individuals in the TCR sequencing and HLA analysis was recognized as being relatively small.

As regards this clonotype: It lacks a known antigen. Qualities for individual bases were not recorded, and no much larger clone is one base off.

Peripheral blood CD8+ and CD4+ T cells from healthy donors, Susac syndrome patients and multiple sclerosis patients were profiled by high-throughput TCR beta sequencing. Recently defined diagnostic criteria for definite or probable disease were met by the Susac syndrome patients. Bulk CD8+ and CD4+ T cells were purified by magnetic negative isolation, while CD8+ TEMRA cells were enriched using FACS. Blood was drawn into EDTA tubes, processed within 24 hours, and PBMCs were isolated by density gradient centrifugation. PBMCs intended for TCR sequencing were frozen in liquid nitrogen and were later thawed in a 37 degrees C water bath. The sorted or isolated CD4+, CD8+ and CD8+ TEMRA cells reached a purity of at least 90%. RNA was extracted with the RNeasy kit and roughly 0.45 to 1 ug was reverse transcribed using random hexamers. The immunoSEQ multiplex PCR assay, covering 54 Vbeta and 13 Jbeta segments, was used to amplify TCR beta CDR3 regions. Bias from PCR amplification was corrected by using a synthetic template baseline for primer optimization and for computational correction. In the paper's pipeline: Reads were annotated to V, D and J genes according to IMGT and were analyzed with immunoSEQ Analyzer, with only productive sequences retained. Clonality was calculated as one minus the Shannon entropy normalized by log2 of the number of productive unique sequences. Public and private clones were assessed among the 100 most prevalent clones of each patient and control. A clone was defined as Susac-specific if it was absent from the healthy and MS cohorts, from over 1,000 published viral clones and from other ImmuneACCESS disease sequences. Clones were called with MiXCR by TCRdb after fastp trimmed the public reads at Q25, and only in-frame beta chains were retained. Each record represents a unique CDR3 protein, reported with the most common genes and DNA among its rows. These V and J calls are TCRdb output, not the study's own analysis. The sample table contains 55,000 to 80,000 distinct CDR3 sequences; only one count was recorded for just over 90% of them. Roughly 0.16% of the sample is held by the ten biggest clonotypes.

The CDR3 numbers 13 residues from cysteine through phenylalanine. Just the 39-base CDR3 DNA is kept, in frame starting at base 1. V lost 1 base and J lost 6 bases; the stretch between them is 11 bases long. CDR1 and CDR2, per the germline V gene (reference sequence), are DFQATT and SNEGSKA. The chain employs TRBV20-1 and TRBJ2-3; the D gene assignment is perhaps TRBD1 or TRBD2, with each matching 5 bases. This receptor was taken from a human donor with Susac syndrome. The sequenced sample consisted of CD4+ T cells from PBMCs. CDR3 reads: CSARGSGRDTQYF. The DNA is as follows: TGCAGTGCTAGAGGGTCGGGACGCGATACGCAGTATTTT.